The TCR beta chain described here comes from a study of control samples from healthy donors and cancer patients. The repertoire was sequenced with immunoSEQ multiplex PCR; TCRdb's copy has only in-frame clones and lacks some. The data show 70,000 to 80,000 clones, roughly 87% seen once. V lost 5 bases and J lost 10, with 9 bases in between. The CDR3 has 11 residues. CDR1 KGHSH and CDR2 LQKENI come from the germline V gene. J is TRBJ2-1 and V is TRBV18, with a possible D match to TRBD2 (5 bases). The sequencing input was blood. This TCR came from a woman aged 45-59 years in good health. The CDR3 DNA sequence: TGTGCCAGCTCAGCGGGCATGGAGCAGTTCTTC. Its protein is CASSAGMEQFF.